This record concerns one T cell receptor (beta chain) sequence. What it binds is unknown. Amplification used 60 Vbeta primers and 13 Jbeta primers. Produced via immunoSEQ multiplex PCR; TCRdb's table is partial and in-frame only. Of about 82,000 clones in the sample, 70% to 80% were seen once. The data were obtained in a study of cytomegalovirus exposure and HLA in healthy donors. The CDR3 covers 15 residues. J lost 7 bases, V lost 4 bases, and 7 bases had no gene match. CDR1 and CDR2 (germline): KGHSH, LQKENI. Study findings and constraints: In an earlier analysis, in some 540 donors, most V segments appeared productive either ~90% or ~30% of the time. Information on immune exposure was restricted to one variable (CMV serostatus).

The rearrangement links TRBV18 to TRBJ2-1; 10 bases align to TRBD1. The receptor was isolated from a human donor in good health. The specimen was PBMCs. This CDR3 is CASSRTGGSANEQFF. The CDR3 DNA sequence: TGTGCCAGCTCACGGACAGGGGGTTCAGCTAATGAGCAGTTCTTC. The full variable domain, completed using reference TRBV18 and TRBJ2-1, is NAGVMQNPRHLVRRRGQEARLRCSPMKGHSHVYWYRQLPEEGLKFMVYLQKENIIDESGMPKERFSAEFPKEGPSILRIQQVVRGDSAAYFCASSRTGGSANEQFFGPGTRLTVL.